This is a list of T cell receptor beta chains from one sample in a study of PD-1 blockade in classical Hodgkin lymphoma. Assay used: immunoSEQ multiplex PCR; TCRdb lists only in-frame clones, some missing. The repertoire holds around 45,000 clones, with around 76% as singletons. The source was peripheral blood mononuclear cells (PBMCs), collected before the second cycle of nivolumab. These TCRs come from a human donor with classical Hodgkin lymphoma. Both conserved end residues are part of each CDR3. A D gene is named only where the DNA matches it firmly. Only part of the rows carry a size: once, few, many, or a class if the clone is expanded.

D gene: NA
clone size: NA
V gene: TRBV9
J gene: TRBJ1-1
CDR3 DNA: TGTGCCAGCAGCGTAGACGGGACGAACACTGAAGCTTTCTTT
CDR3 protein: CASSVDGTNTEAFF

D gene: TRBD2
clone size: once
V gene: TRBV7-6
J gene: TRBJ2-1
CDR3 DNA: TGTGCCAGCAGCTTAGTTCGGACTAGTAAGAATGAGCAGTTCTTC
CDR3 protein: CASSLVRTSKNEQFF

D gene: NA
clone size: NA
V gene: TRBV7-2
J gene: TRBJ1-4
CDR3 DNA: TGTGCCAGCAGCTCGCAGGGGACCCCCTTAGAAAAACTGTTTTTT
CDR3 protein: CASSSQGTPLEKLFF

D gene: TRBD1
clone size: NA
V gene: TRBV27
J gene: TRBJ1-1
CDR3 DNA: TGTGCCAGCAGTCATGGACAGGGCACTGAAGCTTTCTTT
CDR3 protein: CASSHGQGTEAFF

D gene: NA
clone size: NA
V gene: TRBV7-2
J gene: TRBJ2-7
CDR3 DNA: TGTGCCAGCAGCTTAGACTCCTTCAGCTACGAGCAGTACTTC
CDR3 protein: CASSLDSFSYEQYF

D gene: NA
clone size: NA
V gene: TRBV10-3
J gene: TRBJ2-1
CDR3 DNA: TGTGCCATCAGTGAGTCGTCCCAGGAGACCTACAATGAGCAGTTCTTC
CDR3 protein: CAISESSQETYNEQFF

D gene: NA
clone size: NA
V gene: TRBV6-5
J gene: TRBJ2-1
CDR3 DNA: TGTGCCACCGGGACCGGGCGGTACAATGAGCAGTTCTTC
CDR3 protein: CATGTGRYNEQFF

D gene: NA
clone size: NA
V gene: TRBV10-1
J gene: TRBJ2-7
CDR3 DNA: TGCGCCAGCAGTGGGCGGGGACAGCCTGTATTTGTCGAGCAGTACTTC
CDR3 protein: CASSGRGQPVFVEQYF

D gene: TRBD2
clone size: NA
V gene: TRBV2
J gene: TRBJ2-7
CDR3 DNA: TGTGCCAGCAGGATTCTCGGGACTAGCGGCTACGAGCAGTACTTC
CDR3 protein: CASRILGTSGYEQYF

D gene: NA
clone size: NA
V gene: TRBV28
J gene: TRBJ1-4
CDR3 DNA: TGTGCCAGCAGTTTATTAAGGGCCGCTAGGGTTGAAGAAAAACTGTTTTTT
CDR3 protein: CASSLLRAARVEEKLFF

D gene: NA
clone size: NA
V gene: TRBV7-9
J gene: TRBJ1-3
CDR3 DNA: TGTGCCAGCAGCTTAACGGACTCTGGAAACACCATATATTTT
CDR3 protein: CASSLTDSGNTIYF

D gene: NA
clone size: NA
V gene: TRBV7-9
J gene: TRBJ2-7
CDR3 DNA: TGTGCCAGCAGCTTCCGGACAGCCGGCGAGCAGTACTTC
CDR3 protein: CASSFRTAGEQYF

D gene: NA
clone size: NA
V gene: TRBV11-1
J gene: TRBJ1-1
CDR3 DNA: TGTGCCAGCAGCTTCCGGGACACCGAAGCTTTCTTT
CDR3 protein: CASSFRDTEAFF

D gene: NA
clone size: NA
V gene: TRBV9
J gene: TRBJ2-1
CDR3 DNA: TGTGCCAGCAGCCCCCGGACGGACTACAATGAGCAGTTCTTC
CDR3 protein: CASSPRTDYNEQFF

D gene: NA
clone size: NA
V gene: TRBV6-5
J gene: TRBJ1-5
CDR3 DNA: TGTGCCAGCAGTTACATCGGTACTTGGCAGCCCCAGCATTTT
CDR3 protein: CASSYIGTWQPQHF

D gene: NA
clone size: NA
V gene: TRBV6-6
J gene: TRBJ2-7
CDR3 DNA: TGTGCCAGCAGTTTGGGCAGATTCTACGAGCAGTACTTC
CDR3 protein: CASSLGRFYEQYF

D gene: NA
clone size: once
V gene: TRBV5-4
J gene: TRBJ2-7
CDR3 DNA: TGTGCCAGCAGCCCCCAGGATCACTACGAGCAGTACTTC
CDR3 protein: CASSPQDHYEQYF

D gene: TRBD1
clone size: many
V gene: TRBV19
J gene: TRBJ1-2
CDR3 DNA: TGTGCCAGTAGTATAGATGCGGGACAGGGGGCGTTTGGCTACACCTTC
CDR3 protein: CASSIDAGQGAFGYTF

D gene: NA
clone size: few
V gene: TRBV6-1
J gene: TRBJ1-2
CDR3 DNA: TGTGCCAGCAGTGAAGGGGTATGGGGGGCCTATGGCTACACCTTC
CDR3 protein: CASSEGVWGAYGYTF

D gene: NA
clone size: NA
V gene: TRBV27
J gene: TRBJ1-2
CDR3 DNA: TGTGCCAGCTTCAGAATGGGAGAGCGGCCAAACTTC
CDR3 protein: CASFRMGERPNF

D gene: NA
clone size: once
V gene: TRBV19
J gene: TRBJ2-3
CDR3 DNA: TGTGCCAGTAGTATAGGGGGGACCCTGGACACAGATACGCAGTATTTT
CDR3 protein: CASSIGGTLDTDTQYF

D gene: TRBD2
clone size: medium-sized
V gene: TRBV9
J gene: TRBJ2-3
CDR3 DNA: TGTGCCAGCAGCGGGGGGACTAGCGGCCTCACAGATACGCAGTATTTT
CDR3 protein: CASSGGTSGLTDTQYF

D gene: NA
clone size: NA
V gene: TRBV11-1
J gene: TRBJ1-1
CDR3 DNA: TGTGCCAGCAGCACCCGACCAGGGCCGCAATACGAAGCTTTCTTT
CDR3 protein: CASSTRPGPQYEAFF

D gene: NA
clone size: NA
V gene: TRBV27
J gene: TRBJ2-7
CDR3 DNA: TGTGCCAGCAGGTACACGGGGAGCTCCTACGAGCAGTACTTC
CDR3 protein: CASRYTGSSYEQYF

D gene: NA
clone size: NA
V gene: TRBV4-3
J gene: TRBJ1-1
CDR3 DNA: TGCGCCAGCAGCCAATCAGGGTACACTGAAGCTTTCTTT
CDR3 protein: CASSQSGYTEAFF

D gene: NA
clone size: medium-sized
V gene: TRBV11-2
J gene: TRBJ2-7
CDR3 DNA: TGTGCCAGCAGCTTAGGGACCCGATACGAGCAGTACTTC
CDR3 protein: CASSLGTRYEQYF

D gene: NA
clone size: NA
V gene: TRBV4-2
J gene: TRBJ2-1
CDR3 DNA: TGTGCCAGCAGCCAACTCCCGGGATCGGGCCCTTACAATGAGCAGTTCTTC
CDR3 protein: CASSQLPGSGPYNEQFF